This T cell receptor beta chain was captured by sequencing in a study of T cells in Graves' hyperthyroidism and ophthalmopathy. Template material for amplifying TCR beta CDR3 regions consisted of RNA transcripts. Researchers ran a first-round RT-PCR on the TCR CDR3 using the HTBI primer set. TCRdb itself ran the multiplex PCR reads through MiXCR, one entry per CDR3 protein. The table lists hundreds of thousands of distinct CDR3 sequences, over 11% of them singletons. Germline V gives CDR1 SNHLY, CDR2 FYNNEI. V lost 10 bases to trimming and J lost 0 bases, with 15 bases between them. The CDR3 is 15 amino acids.

Sequenced material: blood. The sequence came from a woman between 25 and 40 years old with Graves' hyperthyroidism. The chain recombines TRBV2 with TRBJ1-4; no clear D. In nucleotides, the CDR3 is TGTGCCATCCTAGTAGTGGACGCAACTAATGAAAAACTGTTTTTT. Its protein product is CAILVVDATNEKLFF. The full variable domain, its missing parts supplied by reference TRBV2 and TRBJ1-4, is EPEVTQTPSHQVTQMGQEVILRCVPISNHLYFYWYRQILGQKVEFLVSFYNNEISEKSEIFDDQFSVERPDGSNFTLKIRSTKLEDSAMYFCAILVVDATNEKLFFGSGTQLSVL.